What follows are 13 T cell receptor beta chains derived from one specimen sequenced in a study of blood T cell repertoires in COVID-19. The repertoire was sequenced with immunoSEQ multiplex PCR; TCRdb's copy has only in-frame clones and lacks some. The sample lists 100,000 or so clones, around 90% occurring once. Material for sequencing was peripheral blood. The source of these receptors is a man aged 65 to 79 with acute or convalescent COVID-19.

This chain connects TRBV30 to TRBJ1-1, with 9 bases aligning to TRBD1. The junction had 9 bases not matched to a gene; V was cut back by 0 bases and J by 1 base. The germline V gene has CDR1 GTSNPN and CDR2 SVGIG (reference sequence). The CDR3 runs to 17 residues. CDR3 in amino acids: CAWSVQNRGLGNTEAFF. CDR3 coding DNA: TGTGCCTGGAGTGTACAAAACAGGGGGCTTGGGAACACTGAAGCTTTCTTT.

V and J are TRBV10-3 and TRBJ2-1; a weak D match, TRBD1 (5 bases). V lost 2 bases and J 8 bases, leaving 13 bases between the germline ends. The CDR3 covers 14 residues. Germline CDR1 is ENHRY and CDR2 is SYGVKD. The CDR3 sequence is CAISEVGPNDEQFF. The CDR3 region has the DNA TGTGCCATCAGTGAGGTGGGGCCCAACGATGAGCAGTTCTTC.

This chain links TRBV7-9 with TRBJ2-1; unclear D gene. Trimming cost V 5 bases and J 1 base, with 9 bases left between them. CDR3 length equals 14 residues. Germline V gene lookup returns CDR1 SEHNR and CDR2 FQNEAQ (reference sequence). CDR3 sequence: CASSQRVSYNEQFF. The CDR3 DNA sequence: TGTGCCAGCAGCCAACGGGTGTCCTACAATGAGCAGTTCTTC.

This chain uses TRBV7-3 with TRBJ2-3; TRBD1 matches 8 bases. The length of the CDR3 is 15 residues. Germline loops: CDR1 SGHTA, CDR2 FQGTGA. V lost 5 bases and J lost 4; bases outside the gene matches: 8. The DNA of the CDR3 is TGTGCCAGCAGCCACCTCGGACAGGGTCCAGATACGCAGTATTTT. Residues: CASSHLGQGPDTQYF.

DNA of the CDR3: TGTGCCAGCAGTTTCCGGGGACAGTACGAGCAGTACTTC. Its translation is CASSFRGQYEQYF. The V gene is TRBV27, the J gene TRBJ2-7, with 7 bases lining up with TRBD1. J was trimmed by 4 bases and V by 3 bases; bases with no gene match: 3. The CDR3 contains 13 residues. The germline V gene encodes CDR1 MNHEY and CDR2 SMNVEV (reference sequence).

This clone is medium-sized within its sample. This chain links TRBV19 with TRBJ2-2; 11 bases agree with TRBD2. The junction had 0 bases not matched to a gene; V was cut back by 6 bases and J by 0 bases. CDR3 length equals 15 residues. Germline lookup yields CDR1 LNHDA and CDR2 SQIVND (reference sequence). The CDR3 DNA is TGTGCCAGTAGGGGACTAGCGGCGAACACCGGGGAGCTGTTTTTT. This gives the protein CASRGLAANTGELFF.

This clone was seen only once. The chain recombines TRBV10-3 with TRBJ1-1; D is unresolved. V lost 4 bases, J lost 8 bases, and 14 bases lay in between. The CDR3 runs 13 residues. The germline V gene encodes CDR1 ENHRY and CDR2 SYGVKD. CDR3 loop: CAISAGNGQEAFF. In DNA, the CDR3 is TGTGCCATCAGTGCCGGGAACGGCCAGGAAGCTTTCTTT.

This chain uses TRBV2 with TRBJ1-6; 8 nucleotides agree with TRBD1. The CDR3 is 15 amino acids. J lost 9 bases, V lost 2 bases, and 6 bases had no gene match. The germline CDR1 and CDR2 sequences are SNHLY and FYNNEI. CDR3 bases: TGTGCCAGCAGTGAATCAGGGGGCGGTCGTTCACCCCTCCACTTT. This translates into CASSESGGGRSPLHF. The full variable domain, its missing parts supplied by reference TRBV2 and TRBJ1-6, is EPEVTQTPSHQVTQMGQEVILRCVPISNHLYFYWYRQILGQKVEFLVSFYNNEISEKSEIFDDQFSVERPDGSNFTLKIRSTKLEDSAMYFCASSESGGGRSPLHFGNGTRLTVT.

This rearrangement joins TRBV28 to TRBJ2-5; D unclear. This CDR3 comprises 13 residues. Germline-derived CDR1 and CDR2 are MDHEN and SYDVKM. Trimming took 8 bases from V and 4 from J, leaving 14 bases between them. The DNA for the CDR3 is TGTGCCAGCTCCGGGTCAAACGGAGAGACCCAGTACTTC. This codes for CASSGSNGETQYF.

The chain recombines TRBV3-1 (or the pseudogene TRBV3-2) with TRBJ1-6; no clear D. Between the trimmed V and J ends, which lost 4 bases and 0 bases, there was a span of 13 bases. Germline V CDR1 and CDR2: LGHDT, YNNKEL (reference sequence). The CDR3 has 17 residues. The CDR3 DNA reads TGTGCCAGCAGCCGTCTGGGCGGGAGCTCCTATAATTCACCCCTCCACTTT. This sequence encodes CASSRLGGSSYNSPLHF.

The genes are TRBV7-9 and TRBJ2-2; 9 bases are a match to TRBD1. There are 15 residues in the CDR3. The V gene end was trimmed by 5 bases and the J gene end by 3 bases; junction bases not matched to a gene: 4. CDR1 SEHNR and CDR2 FQNEAQ come from the germline V gene (reference sequence). This chain's CDR3 is CASSTTGGYTGELFF. CDR3 DNA sequence: TGTGCCAGCAGCACCACAGGGGGCTACACCGGGGAGCTGTTTTTT.

About this clone itself: The sample contains more than one DNA sequence encoding this CDR3. The genes are TRBV12-3 or TRBV12-4 and TRBJ1-1; D gene ambiguous. CDR3 length equals 11 residues. Trimming stripped 3 bases from V and 11 bases from J, with 10 bases between. CDR3 sequence: CASSFGGGAFF. CDR3 in DNA: TGTGCCAGCAGTTTCGGTGGCGGGGCTTTCTTT.

The chain combines TRBV30 with TRBJ2-5; 7 bases line up with TRBD1. The germline V gene encodes CDR1 GTSNPN and CDR2 SVGIG (reference sequence). J was trimmed by 2 bases and V by 7 bases; bases with no gene match: 10. CDR3 length equals 14 residues. CDR3 in DNA: TGTGCCTACTCAGGGGGACAGACACAAGAGACCCAGTACTTC. This gives the protein CAYSGGQTQETQYF.